This TCR beta chain derives from a study of CD8 T cells in ankylosing spondylitis. Regarding the study as a whole: Within ankylosing spondylitis blood, a TCR beta motif made up of eight or nine highly homologous variants appeared to be characteristic. Disease-associated clonotypes exhibited CD8+ identity and were relatively infrequent in peripheral blood. Matched synovial fluid from ankylosing spondylitis patients was reported to be enriched for disease-linked clones.

Losses at the gene ends were 3 bases for V and 6 bases for J; bases not matched to a gene: 6. Looked up from germline, CDR1 is ENHRY and CDR2 is SYGVKD. The CDR3 length is 14 residues. With molecular barcodes, quantitative 5'-RACE was used to make the TCR beta libraries. MiXCR was run by TCRdb on the 5' RACE reads, yielding one entry per CDR3 protein. Of under 250,000 distinct CDR3 sequences listed, roughly a third are singletons. On this clonotype itself: Its specificity is not known.

The sample was blood, either unsorted or a sorted T cell fraction (not recorded which). The chain has TRBV10-3 and TRBJ1-1; 8 positions match TRBD1. The sequence came from a male donor with ankylosing spondylitis or in good health (not recorded which). CDR3 bases: TGTGCCATCAGTGACTCAGGGGGCGCGGCTGAAGCTTTCTTT. Protein sequence: CAISDSGGAAEAFF.